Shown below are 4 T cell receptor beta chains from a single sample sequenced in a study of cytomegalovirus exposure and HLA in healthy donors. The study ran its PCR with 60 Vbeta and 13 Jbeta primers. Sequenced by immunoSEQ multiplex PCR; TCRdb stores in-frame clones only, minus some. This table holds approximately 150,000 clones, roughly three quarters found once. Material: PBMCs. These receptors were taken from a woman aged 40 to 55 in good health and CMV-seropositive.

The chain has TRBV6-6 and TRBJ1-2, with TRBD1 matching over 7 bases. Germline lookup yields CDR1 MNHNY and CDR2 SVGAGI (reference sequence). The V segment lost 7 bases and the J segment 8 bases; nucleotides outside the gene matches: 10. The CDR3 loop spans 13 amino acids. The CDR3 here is CASKSAVGGGYTF. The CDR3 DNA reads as TGTGCCAGCAAATCGGCCGTAGGGGGCGGCTACACCTTC.

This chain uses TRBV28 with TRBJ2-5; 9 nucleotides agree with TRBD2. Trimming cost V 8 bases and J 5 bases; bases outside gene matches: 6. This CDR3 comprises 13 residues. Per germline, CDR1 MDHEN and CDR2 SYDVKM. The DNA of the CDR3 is TGTGCCAGCTGGTTGCGGGGGGGGGAGACCCAGTACTTC. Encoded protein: CASWLRGGETQYF.

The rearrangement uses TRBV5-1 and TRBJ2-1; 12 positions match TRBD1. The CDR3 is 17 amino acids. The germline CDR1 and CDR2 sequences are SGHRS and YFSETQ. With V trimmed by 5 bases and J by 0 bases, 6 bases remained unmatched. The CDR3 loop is CASRPGQGASSYNEQFF. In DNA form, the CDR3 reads TGCGCCAGCAGGCCGGGACAGGGGGCGAGCTCCTACAATGAGCAGTTCTTC.

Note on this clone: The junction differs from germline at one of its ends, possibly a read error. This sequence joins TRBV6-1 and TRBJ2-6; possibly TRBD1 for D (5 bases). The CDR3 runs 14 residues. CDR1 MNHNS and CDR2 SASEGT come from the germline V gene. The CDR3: CAGRYSSGANGLTF. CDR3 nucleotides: TGTGCCGGGCGATACAGCTCTGGGGCCAACGGCCTGACTTTC.